A single sample gave rise to the 21 T cell receptor beta chains below, sequenced in a study of blood T cells in healthy people across ages. Primers used in a second PCR of roughly 7 to 12 cycles were a sample-barcoded 5' primer and a J-beta primer mix. Via MiXCR, TCRdb re-called the 5' RACE reads, giving one row per CDR3 protein. Among approximately 2,000,000 distinct CDR3 sequences listed, around 40% were seen once. The sample was blood. Receptor source: a human donor in good health.

The CDR3 protein is CASSLRLAGDSGTYGQYF. In nucleotides, the CDR3 is TGCGCCAGCAGCCTCCGACTAGCGGGGGACTCGGGGACCTACGGGCAGTACTTC. The genes are TRBV4-3 and TRBJ2-5, with TRBD2 identical over 12 bases. Germline V gene lookup returns CDR1 LGHNA and CDR2 YSLEER. V trimming: 4 bases; J trimming: 11 bases; junction bases outside the gene matches: 20. This CDR3 has 18 amino acids.

This clonotype was detected only a few times. J is TRBJ1-5 and V is TRBV27, with 8 bases fitting TRBD1. The CDR3 length is 15 residues. With V trimmed by 0 bases and J by 7 bases, 5 bases remained unmatched. Germline V gene sequence: CDR1 MNHEY, CDR2 SMNVEV (reference sequence). The CDR3 DNA reads as TGTGCCAGCAGTTTATCGACAGGGGCTTGGCAGCCCCAGCATTTT. This translates into CASSLSTGAWQPQHF.

The chain recombines TRBV9 with TRBJ2-1; 11 nucleotides align to TRBD2. The CDR3 runs to 14 residues. CDR1 is SGDLS, CDR2 YYNGEE, per germline. Trimming took 4 bases from V and 10 from J; bases not matched to a gene: 7. Written as DNA, the CDR3 is TGTGCCAGCAGCTATAGCGGGGGGGCCCGGGAGCAGTTCTTC. The encoded protein is CASSYSGGAREQFF.

The table lists this clonotype with a few counts. The chain uses TRBV4-2 and TRBJ2-3; the match to TRBD2 covers 8 bases. The trim removed 0 bases at V and 4 bases at J, leaving 15 bases unmatched. The CDR3 consists of 19 residues. The germline CDR1 and CDR2 sequences are LGHNA and YNFKEQ. CDR3 in DNA: TGTGCCAGCAGCCAAGAGCACCCCTTAGCGGGGACCTCACCAGATACGCAGTATTTT. It specifies CASSQEHPLAGTSPDTQYF.

On this clonotype: One end of the junction does not line up with germline, which may come from a read error. This rearrangement joins TRBV6-2 or TRBV6-3 to TRBJ1-1, with D unclear. The CDR3 sequence is 15 residues long. Germline CDR1 and CDR2: MNHEY and SVGEGT. CDR3 nucleotides: TGTGCCAGCACTCAACTGACCGGAGAAGGAACTGGAGCTTTCTTT. This sequence encodes CASTQLTGEGTGAFF.

The chain combines TRBV6-2 or TRBV6-3 with TRBJ2-4; D not resolved. The DNA end is more similar to TRBJ2-7, so the J call may be wrong. This CDR3 has 13 amino acids. Germline CDR1 and CDR2: MNHEY and SVGEGT. CDR3 region: CASTNLPLYEQYF. The CDR3 DNA is TGTGCCAGCACCAACCTCCCCCTATACGAGCAGTACTTC.

The V and J genes are TRBV6-2 or TRBV6-3 and TRBJ2-7; TRBD1 agrees at 8 bases. This CDR3 has 13 residues. V shed 6 bases, J shed 6 bases, and the junction held 7 bases outside the gene matches. In germline, CDR1 is MNHEY, CDR2 SVGEGT. CDR3 sequence reads: CASRIQGAVEQYF. DNA for the CDR3: TGTGCCAGCAGAATCCAGGGGGCGGTCGAGCAGTACTTC.

This clonotype was seen only once. The chain carries TRBV6-5 and TRBJ2-5, with 7 bases lining up with TRBD1. CDR3 length equals 14 residues. The V gene end was trimmed by 7 bases and the J gene end by 1 base; junction bases not matched to a gene: 6. Germline lookup yields CDR1 MNHEY and CDR2 SVGAGI. The CDR3 DNA reads TGTGCCAGCATAAACAGGGGAAGCCAAGAGACCCAGTACTTC. Protein sequence: CASINRGSQETQYF.

The rearrangement uses TRBV18 and TRBJ2-1, with a possible D match to TRBD1 (6 bases). CDR3 size: 16 residues. V lost 3 bases to trimming and J lost 4 bases, with 16 bases between them. Germline V lookup: CDR1 KGHSH, CDR2 LQKENI. DNA for the CDR3: TGTGCCAGCTCACCGCTTGGACAGAATTTATACAATGAGCAGTTCTTC. This translates into CASSPLGQNLYNEQFF.

This clonotype was seen many times. V usage is TRBV29-1 and J usage is TRBJ2-5; D possibly uses TRBD1 or TRBD2 (6 bases each). Trimming removed 4 bases from V and 1 base from J, with 13 bases in between. Germline lookup yields CDR1 SQVTM and CDR2 ANQGSEA. The CDR3 totals 14 residues. The CDR3 reads CSVGGVGAQETQYF. CDR3 in DNA: TGCAGCGTTGGGGGGGTGGGGGCCCAAGAGACCCAGTACTTC. The full variable domain, completed using reference TRBV29-1 and TRBJ2-5, is SAVISQKPSRDICQRGTSLTIQCQVDSQVTMMFWYRQQPGQSLTLIATANQGSEATYESGFVIDKFPISRPNLTFSTLTVSNMSPEDSSIYLCSVGGVGAQETQYFGPGTRLLVL.

This clonotype has ten or more counts. The V gene is TRBV29-1, the J gene TRBJ2-1; D remains ambiguous. With 8 bases removed from V and 0 bases from J, the gap between germline ends came to 11 bases. The CDR3 consists of 13 residues. Germline V CDR1 and CDR2: SQVTM, ANQGSEA. CDR3 sequence: CSSDGASYNEQFF. The CDR3 DNA follows: TGCAGCAGCGACGGAGCCTCCTACAATGAGCAGTTCTTC.

This clonotype was seen a few times. J is TRBJ1-6 and V is TRBV20-1, with TRBD1 as a possible D gene (5 bases). This CDR3 comprises 15 residues. Germline CDR1 reads DFQATT; CDR2 reads SNEGSKA (reference sequence). V was shortened by 0 bases and J by 7 bases, with 13 bases between the two germline ends. As DNA, the CDR3 is TGCAGTGCTAGAGATCTGGCAGGGTCAAATTCACCCCTCCACTTT. It yields the protein CSARDLAGSNSPLHF.

The chain is built from TRBV2 and TRBJ1-1, with TRBD1 matching 10 bases. CDR3 size: 15 residues. V was pared by 3 bases and J by 6 bases, with 7 bases of the junction left unmatched. Germline CDR1 and CDR2: SNHLY and FYNNEI. CDR3 residues: CASSEGQGILAEAFF. The CDR3 nucleotides read TGTGCCAGCAGTGAGGGACAGGGGATTTTGGCTGAAGCTTTCTTT.

This chain connects TRBV2 to TRBJ2-7; D possibly corresponds to TRBD1 (5 bases). V lost 7 bases, J lost 0 bases, and 13 bases lay in between. The germline V gene has CDR1 SNHLY and CDR2 FYNNEI. This CDR3 has 14 amino acids. The CDR3 protein is CASNPDTTSYEQYF. CDR3 DNA: TGTGCCAGCAACCCGGACACTACCTCCTACGAGCAGTACTTC.

V and J are TRBV29-1 and TRBJ2-1, with 12 nucleotides matching TRBD2. The CDR3 length is 13 residues. The ends lost 8 bases at V and 5 bases at J; junction bases unmatched: 4. In germline, CDR1 is SQVTM, CDR2 ANQGSEA. The CDR3 loop is CSSGLAGHNEQFF. CDR3 sequence (DNA): TGCAGCTCGGGACTAGCGGGCCACAATGAGCAGTTCTTC.

The chain is built from TRBV7-3 and TRBJ2-1; D might be TRBD1 (6 bases). V lost 5 bases and J 2 bases, leaving 16 bases between the germline ends. The germline V gene has CDR1 SGHTA and CDR2 FQGTGA. CDR3 length: 16 amino acids. CDR3 nucleotide sequence: TGTGCCAGCAGCCCCCTCACAGGGTCTACCTACAATGAGCAGTTCTTC. Protein: CASSPLTGSTYNEQFF.

The chain combines TRBV28 with TRBJ1-1; D uncertain. V lost 5 bases to trimming and J lost 1 base, with 14 bases between them. The CDR3 is 15 residues long. Germline values: CDR1 MDHEN, CDR2 SYDVKM. CDR3 loop: CASSGNGVPNTEAFF. In nucleotides, the CDR3 is TGTGCCAGCAGTGGAAACGGGGTCCCGAACACTGAAGCTTTCTTT. Filled out from reference TRBV28 and TRBJ1-1, the complete variable domain reads DVKVTQSSRYLVKRTGEKVFLECVQDMDHENMFWYRQDPGLGLRLIYFSYDVKMKEKGDIPEGYSVSREKKERFSLILESASTNQTSMYLCASSGNGVPNTEAFFGQGTRLTVV.

This clonotype was counted a few times. The chain joins TRBV6-2 or TRBV6-3 to TRBJ1-6; tentatively, D is TRBD1 (5 bases). CDR1 and CDR2 from the germline V gene are MNHEY and SVGEGT. This CDR3 region has 16 residues. Trimming took 5 bases from V and 8 from J, leaving 19 bases between them. The CDR3 loop reads CASSRRGQARDSPLHF. CDR3 bases: TGTGCCAGCAGTCGGCGGGGCCAGGCCAGGGATTCACCCCTCCACTTT.

V is TRBV20-1 and J is TRBJ2-1; TRBD1 matches 7 bases. The CDR3 is 15 residues long. V shed 1 base and J 5 bases; nucleotides not matched to a gene: 8. Germline CDR1 reads DFQATT; CDR2 reads SNEGSKA (reference sequence). Here the CDR3 DNA reads TGCAGTGCTAGAGGTGGTAGGGGGCCACACAATGAGCAGTTCTTC. Amino acids: CSARGGRGPHNEQFF.

The chain uses TRBV4-3 and TRBJ2-1; the D is unclear. The CDR3 runs 15 residues. With 6 bases removed from V and 6 bases from J, the gap between germline ends came to 18 bases. Germline assignment: CDR1 LGHNA and CDR2 YSLEER. The CDR3 is CASSHYDAPGNEQFF. DNA for the CDR3: TGCGCCAGCAGTCACTACGACGCCCCCGGCAATGAGCAGTTCTTC.

This chain links TRBV6-1 with TRBJ2-5; TRBD2 agrees at 7 bases. Germline V gene lookup returns CDR1 MNHNS and CDR2 SASEGT. V lost 6 bases and J lost 5; bases outside the gene matches: 12. The CDR3 sequence is 15 residues long. The CDR3 sequence is CASRIRDYPGETQYF. The DNA for the CDR3 is TGTGCCAGCAGGATCCGGGACTACCCAGGCGAGACCCAGTACTTC.